The rows below give T cell receptor beta chains drawn from one sample of a study of T-cell reconstitution after alpha-beta-depleted transplantation in children. TCRdb reprocessed the PCR reads with MiXCR, giving one entry per CDR3 protein. This table holds hundreds of thousands of distinct CDR3 sequences, approximately 15% found once. The starting material was PBMCs, mostly from graft donor cells, obtained 360 days after TCRalphabeta/CD19-depleted stem cell transplant. These receptors came from a male patient aged 2-9 years who had a stem cell transplant for acute lymphoblastic leukemia, so the T cells may come from the graft donor. CDR3s include the opening cysteine and the closing phenylalanine or tryptophan. A D gene is named only where the DNA matches it firmly. Part of the rows lack a size; the others show once, few, many or a class for expanded clones.

CDR3aa | CDR3nt | j_gene | v_gene | abundance | d_gene
CASTGQGTGNEQFF | TGTGCCAGCACCGGACAGGGCACGGGCAATGAGCAGTTCTTC | TRBJ2-1 | TRBV27 | . | TRBD1
CASSQVKGRETQYF | TGTGCCAGCAGCCAAGTAAAGGGCAGAGAGACCCAGTACTTC | TRBJ2-5 | TRBV3-1 | many | .
CASSPESDTQYF | TGTGCCAGCTCACCTGAGTCAGATACGCAGTATTTT | TRBJ2-3 | TRBV18 | many | .
CAISGVSGDPYEQYF | TGTGCCATCAGTGGGGTTAGCGGGGATCCCTACGAGCAGTACTTC | TRBJ2-7 | TRBV10-3 | few | TRBD2
CASSQQERNTIYF | TGTGCCAGCAGCCAACAGGAAAGAAACACCATATATTTT | TRBJ1-3 | TRBV7-9 | . | .
CASSRTGAVETQYF | TGTGCCAGCAGTAGGACAGGGGCCGTCGAGACCCAGTACTTC | TRBJ2-5 | TRBV27 | . | TRBD1
CASSPGRLYEQYF | TGTGCCAGCAGCCCCGGACGCCTTTACGAGCAGTACTTC | TRBJ2-7 | TRBV7-6 | . | .
CASSQPPGYSNQPQHF | TGTGCCAGCAGCCAGCCCCCGGGGTACTCCAATCAGCCCCAGCATTTT | TRBJ1-5 | TRBV6-1 | few | .
CSARGGAGEQYF | TGCAGTGCTAGAGGAGGGGCCGGCGAGCAGTACTTC | TRBJ2-7 | TRBV20-1 | . | .
CSVLEGPYF | TGCAGCGTCTTGGAGGGTCCCTATTTT | TRBJ2-3 | TRBV29-1 | many | .
CASSSLNTDTQYF | TGCGCCAGCAGCTCCCTGAACACAGATACGCAGTATTTT | TRBJ2-3 | TRBV5-1 | . | .
CASSLGGTSGFRPDTQYF | TGTGCCAGCAGCTTAGGCGGGACTAGTGGATTTCGCCCAGATACGCAGTATTTT | TRBJ2-3 | TRBV13 | . | TRBD2
CASSPTNNEQFF | TGCGCCAGCAGCCCCACGAACAATGAGCAGTTCTTC | TRBJ2-1 | TRBV5-1 | few | .
CASSLSAQGNTEAFF | TGCGCCAGCAGCTTGTCGGCGCAGGGAAACACTGAAGCTTTCTTT | TRBJ1-1 | TRBV5-1 | few | .
CASSAAAAYNEQFF | TGTGCCAGCAGTGCGGCAGCAGCTTACAATGAGCAGTTCTTC | TRBJ2-1 | TRBV6-2/TRBV6-3 | few | .
CASSYWGLAAAYEQYF | TGTGCCAGCAGTTACTGGGGACTAGCGGCAGCCTACGAGCAGTACTTC | TRBJ2-7 | TRBV6-2/TRBV6-3 | . | TRBD2
CASSHLGGLAGELFF | TGTGCCAGCAGTCACTTAGGCGGACTAGCCGGGGAGCTGTTTTTT | TRBJ2-2 | TRBV6-2/TRBV6-3 | few | TRBD2
CAWSADTLRGYTF | TGTGCCTGGAGTGCCGATACTCTACGGGGCTACACCTTC | TRBJ1-2 | TRBV30 | few | .
CASSFRTGGTEAFF | TGTGCCAGCAGTTTCAGAACAGGAGGCACTGAAGCTTTCTTT | TRBJ1-1 | TRBV3-1 | few | .
CASSFTGGTEAFF | TGTGCCAGCAGTTTTACAGGGGGCACTGAAGCTTTCTTT | TRBJ1-1 | TRBV28 | few | TRBD1
CASGRDEQFF | TGTGCCAGCGGTCGGGATGAGCAGTTCTTC | TRBJ2-1 | TRBV9 | . | .
CASSVGPLAGEINNEQFF | TGTGCCAGCAGCGTAGGGCCTTTAGCGGGGGAGATCAACAATGAGCAGTTCTTC | TRBJ2-1 | TRBV9 | few | TRBD2
CATSDSANPKGSGRAEIKFF | TGTGCCACCAGTGATTCGGCGAACCCGAAGGGTAGCGGGAGGGCCGAGATAAAGTTCTTC | TRBJ2-1 | TRBV24-1 | . | TRBD2
CASSQREVGFEAFF | TGCGCCAGCAGCCAAAGAGAAGTCGGATTTGAAGCTTTCTTT | TRBJ1-1 | TRBV5-1 | few | .
CASSFGGVSQETQYF | TGTGCCAGCAGTTTCGGGGGGGTCTCCCAAGAGACCCAGTACTTC | TRBJ2-5 | TRBV28 | few | TRBD2
CASSLEGTGKSETQYF | TGCGCCAGCAGCTTGGAAGGGACAGGGAAATCGGAGACCCAGTACTTC | TRBJ2-5 | TRBV5-1 | few | TRBD1
CASSQNRGRVSGANVLTF | TGTGCCAGCAGCCAAAACAGGGGGCGCGTATCTGGGGCCAACGTCCTGACTTTC | TRBJ2-6 | TRBV4-2 | few | TRBD1
CASSESASGGEQFF | TGTGCCAGCAGTGAATCAGCTAGCGGGGGAGAGCAGTTCTTC | TRBJ2-1 | TRBV25-1 | few | TRBD2
CASSQGPGLSVETQYF | TGTGCCAGCAGCCAAGGCCCGGGACTTTCCGTGGAGACCCAGTACTTC | TRBJ2-5 | TRBV4-2 | . | .
CASSQGLQYSNQPQHF | TGTGCCAGCAGTCAGGGACTGCAATATAGCAATCAGCCCCAGCATTTT | TRBJ1-5 | TRBV28 | . | .
CASSSGPDGTDTQYF | TGCGCCAGCAGCTCGGGACCAGACGGCACAGATACGCAGTATTTT | TRBJ2-3 | TRBV5-1 | few | .
CSADTGYHFSTDTQYF | TGCAGTGCTGATACAGGGTACCATTTTAGCACAGATACGCAGTATTTT | TRBJ2-3 | TRBV20-1 | few | .
CASRLSGGIQETQYF | TGTGCCAGCAGATTGAGCGGGGGGATCCAAGAGACCCAGTACTTC | TRBJ2-5 | TRBV12-3/TRBV12-4 | . | TRBD2
CASRGTGAVYTIYF | TGTGCCAGCAGGGGGACAGGAGCAGTTTACACCATATATTTT | TRBJ1-3 | TRBV12-3/TRBV12-4 | few | TRBD1
CASSSGRSSTDTQYF | TGTGCCAGCAGCTCGGGGAGGTCTAGCACAGATACGCAGTATTTT | TRBJ2-3 | TRBV7-8 | . | .
CASSPRTGSPYEQYF | TGTGCCAGCAGTCCGAGGACAGGTTCTCCCTACGAGCAGTACTTC | TRBJ2-7 | TRBV27 | . | TRBD1
CASSQREQDTDTQYF | TGTGCCAGCAGCCAGAGGGAGCAGGACACAGATACGCAGTATTTT | TRBJ2-3 | TRBV4-2 | . | .
CASSHPSGGAPYEQYF | TGTGCCAGCAGTCATCCTAGCGGGGGGGCCCCCTACGAGCAGTACTTC | TRBJ2-7 | TRBV12-3/TRBV12-4 | . | TRBD2
CASSGTGITEAFF | TGCGCCAGCAGTGGGACAGGGATCACTGAAGCTTTCTTT | TRBJ1-1 | TRBV10-2 | . | TRBD1
CASSSHRDGSEAFF | TGCGCCAGCAGCTCCCACAGGGACGGATCTGAAGCTTTCTTT | TRBJ1-1 | TRBV5-1 | few | .
CASSESPHNEQFF | TGTGCCAGCAGCGAAAGCCCCCACAATGAGCAGTTCTTC | TRBJ2-1 | TRBV2 | few | .
CASSLAVGPTDTQYF | TGTGCCAGCAGCTTAGCGGTGGGGCCCACAGATACGCAGTATTTT | TRBJ2-3 | TRBV7-9 | . | .
CASSLGQLYEQYF | TGCGCCAGCAGCTTGGGCCAGCTCTACGAGCAGTACTTC | TRBJ2-7 | TRBV5-1 | few | .
CAIRPGLAYEQYF | TGTGCCATCAGGCCGGGACTGGCCTACGAGCAGTACTTC | TRBJ2-7 | TRBV10-3 | . | .
CASSWGQGSNQPQHF | TGTGCCAGCAGCTGGGGACAGGGAAGCAATCAGCCCCAGCATTTT | TRBJ1-5 | TRBV7-2 | . | TRBD1